The 3 T cell receptor beta chains listed next were all sequenced from one sample in a study of blood T cell repertoires in COVID-19. The repertoire was sequenced with immunoSEQ multiplex PCR; TCRdb's copy has only in-frame clones and lacks some. The sample holds hundreds of thousands of clones; around 88% are singletons and the top ten take 6.3%. The sequencing sample was made of peripheral blood. These receptors all stem from a woman aged 25 to 39 with COVID-19, enrolled during active disease.

Comments on this clone: At one of its ends the junction is not consistent with the germline gene, which may arise from a read error. This sequence joins TRBV3-1 (or the pseudogene TRBV3-2) and TRBJ2-5; 11 bases align to TRBD2. There are 15 residues in the CDR3. Germline values: CDR1 LGHDT, CDR2 YNNKEL (reference sequence). The DNA for the CDR3 is TGTGCCAGCCGACATACTAGCGGGGGCCCACTAGACGCGCACTTC. Its protein is CASRHTSGGPLDAHF.

The genes are TRBV6-5 and TRBJ2-1; 7 bases map to TRBD1. V shed 4 bases, J shed 10 bases, and the junction held 13 bases outside the gene matches. The CDR3 is made up of 15 amino acids. The germline V gene has CDR1 MNHEY and CDR2 SVGAGI. The chain's CDR3 is CASSWGTDSHGEQFF. As DNA, the CDR3 is TGTGCCAGCAGTTGGGGGACAGATTCCCACGGGGAGCAGTTCTTC.

The J gene is TRBJ1-3, the V gene TRBV6-6; TRBD1 might be the D (5 bases). The CDR3 covers 15 residues. V lost 2 bases, J lost 3 bases, and 11 bases lay in between. CDR1 is MNHNY, CDR2 SVGAGI, per germline (reference sequence). This CDR3 is CASSYGQGLGNTIYF. CDR3 nucleotides: TGTGCCAGCAGTTACGGTCAGGGTCTTGGAAACACCATATATTTT.